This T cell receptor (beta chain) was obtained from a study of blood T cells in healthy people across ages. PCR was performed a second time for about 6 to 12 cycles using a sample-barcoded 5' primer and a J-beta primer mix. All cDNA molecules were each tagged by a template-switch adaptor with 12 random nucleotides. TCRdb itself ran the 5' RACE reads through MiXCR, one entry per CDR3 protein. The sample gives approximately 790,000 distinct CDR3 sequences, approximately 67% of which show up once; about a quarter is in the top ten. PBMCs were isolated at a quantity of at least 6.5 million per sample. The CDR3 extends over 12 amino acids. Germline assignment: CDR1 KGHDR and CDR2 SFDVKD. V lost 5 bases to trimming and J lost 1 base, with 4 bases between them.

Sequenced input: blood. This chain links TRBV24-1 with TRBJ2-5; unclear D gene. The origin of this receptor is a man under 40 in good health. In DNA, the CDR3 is TGTGCCACCAGTGGGACCCAAGAGACCCAGTACTTC. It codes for CATSGTQETQYF.